The T cell receptor (beta chain) described here comes from a study of blood T cell repertoires in COVID-19. The wider study: T cells, B-cell-depleted T cells, or PBMCs provided the cDNA or gDNA that served as material.

TCRdb's copy holds only in-frame clones and misses some; the assay was immunoSEQ multiplex PCR. The sample shows some 420,000 clones, 85% to 90% of them seen only once. Self-reported history from a screening survey and questionnaire set each donor's cohort. Each recovered donor of Cohort 3 presented with two negative PCRs, clearance, or symptom resolution. The source material was PBMCs or T cells enriched from blood (not recorded which). The TCR sequence derives from a man aged 25 to 40 who had recovered from COVID-19.

The CDR3 coding sequence is TGTGCCAGCAGTGAACGGGTCTATAATTCACCCCTCCACTTT. Translated: CASSERVYNSPLHF. The V and J genes are TRBV6-1 and TRBJ1-6, with D hard to call. Germline V gene lookup returns CDR1 MNHNS and CDR2 SASEGT. The CDR3 consists of 14 residues. V was pared by 2 bases and J by 3 bases, with 5 bases between.